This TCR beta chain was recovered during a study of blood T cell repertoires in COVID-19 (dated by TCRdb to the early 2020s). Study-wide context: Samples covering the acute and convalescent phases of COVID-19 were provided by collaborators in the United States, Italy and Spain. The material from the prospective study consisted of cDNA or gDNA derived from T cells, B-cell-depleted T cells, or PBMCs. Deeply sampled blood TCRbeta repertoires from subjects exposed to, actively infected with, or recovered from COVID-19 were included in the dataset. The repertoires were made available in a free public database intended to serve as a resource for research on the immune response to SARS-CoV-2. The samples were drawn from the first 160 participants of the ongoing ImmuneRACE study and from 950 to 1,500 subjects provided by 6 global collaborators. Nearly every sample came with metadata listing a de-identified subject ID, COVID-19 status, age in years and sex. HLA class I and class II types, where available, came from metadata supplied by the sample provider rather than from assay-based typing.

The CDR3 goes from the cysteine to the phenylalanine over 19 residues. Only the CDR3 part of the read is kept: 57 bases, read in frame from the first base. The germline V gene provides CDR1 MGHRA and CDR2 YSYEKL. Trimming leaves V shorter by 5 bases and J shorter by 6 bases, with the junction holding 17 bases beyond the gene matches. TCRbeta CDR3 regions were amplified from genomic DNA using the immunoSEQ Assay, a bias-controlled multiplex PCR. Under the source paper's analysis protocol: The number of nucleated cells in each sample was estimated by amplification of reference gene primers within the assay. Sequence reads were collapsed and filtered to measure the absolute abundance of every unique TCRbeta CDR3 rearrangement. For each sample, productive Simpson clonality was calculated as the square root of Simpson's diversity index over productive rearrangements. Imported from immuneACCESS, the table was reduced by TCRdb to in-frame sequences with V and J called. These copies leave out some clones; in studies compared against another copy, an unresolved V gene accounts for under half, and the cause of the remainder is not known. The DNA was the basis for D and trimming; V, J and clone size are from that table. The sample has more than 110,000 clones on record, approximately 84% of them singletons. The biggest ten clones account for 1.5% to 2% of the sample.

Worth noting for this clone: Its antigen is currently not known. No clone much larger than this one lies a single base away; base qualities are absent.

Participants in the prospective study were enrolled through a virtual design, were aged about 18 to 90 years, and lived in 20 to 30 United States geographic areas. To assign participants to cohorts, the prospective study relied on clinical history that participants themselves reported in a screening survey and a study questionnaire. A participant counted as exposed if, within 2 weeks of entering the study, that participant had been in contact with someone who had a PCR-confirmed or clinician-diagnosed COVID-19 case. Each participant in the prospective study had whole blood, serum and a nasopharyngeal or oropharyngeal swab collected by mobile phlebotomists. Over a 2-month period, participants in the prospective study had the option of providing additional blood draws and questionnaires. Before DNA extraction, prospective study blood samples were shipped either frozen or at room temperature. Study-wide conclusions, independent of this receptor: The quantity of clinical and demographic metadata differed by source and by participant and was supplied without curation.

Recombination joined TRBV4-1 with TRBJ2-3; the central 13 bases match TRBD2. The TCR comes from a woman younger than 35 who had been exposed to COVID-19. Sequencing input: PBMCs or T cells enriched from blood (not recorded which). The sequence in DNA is TGCGCCAGCAGCTATGTCCCGGGACTAGCGGGGAGCTGGAGGGATACGCAGTATTTT. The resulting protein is CASSYVPGLAGSWRDTQYF.